The sequence of this T cell receptor beta chain was determined in a study of regulatory T cells in long-lasting Graves disease. Findings and limits, study-wide: With persistent disease, TRBV28, TRBJ1-2 and TRBJ2-5 were the favored segments.

Time point here: newly diagnosed GD, antithyroid drugs for less than 3 months. With RNA extracted from PBMCs as input, the TCR library was made. J gave up 1 base and V 4 bases, and 11 bases lay outside the gene matches. CDR3 length: 17 residues. CDR1 is LGHDT, CDR2 YNNKEL, per germline (reference sequence). Arm-PCR of CDR3 regions and iRepertoire HTBI primers were used to build TCR beta libraries. Each CDR3 protein is one row after TCRdb ran MiXCR on the multiplex PCR reads. The data show about 420,000 distinct CDR3 sequences, 15% to 20% seen once. This clonotype has ten or more counts. The target antigen is unknown. A further study also used this sample, focusing on T cells in Graves' hyperthyroidism and ophthalmopathy.

The sample in question was peripheral blood mononuclear cells (PBMCs), obtained at new diagnosis, from a patient treated with antithyroid drugs. The J gene is TRBJ1-2, the V gene TRBV3-1; 8 bases match TRBD1. The TCR originated in a woman aged 18-29 years with Graves disease. This CDR3 is CASSLHGFGTGNYGYTF. The CDR3 bases are TGTGCCAGCAGCCTTCATGGGTTCGGGACAGGTAACTATGGCTACACCTTC.